The clone carrying this TCR beta chain has a single count. Its cognate antigen is unknown. Assay used: immunoSEQ multiplex PCR; TCRdb lists only in-frame clones, some missing. The table has fewer than 850,000 clones, 90% seen once. This sample is part of a study of shared clonotypes between healthy human individuals. Study summary: Each donor's CD8 memory used one plate, CD8 naive two, each CD4 subset three. Study-wide points: Across subsets, estimated richness was generally greater for naive than for memory populations.

This CDR3 is 17 amino acids long. Germline-derived CDR1 and CDR2 are SEHNR and FQNEAQ (reference sequence). V gave up 5 bases and J gave up 4 bases, with 22 bases separating them. V gene TRBV7-9 combines with J gene TRBJ2-3, with D possibly TRBD1 on 6 matching bases. The sequence was collected from a man between 18 and 29 years old in good health. Some clones in this sample may be carry-over from other donors' samples. The sequencing sample was made of memory CD8+ T cells from PBMCs. Subset defined: CD45RO+ cells pooled with CCR7-negative TemRA cells. CDR3 DNA sequence: TGTGCCAGCAGCGATATCACCTGGGTTAGGGGGTCAGATACGCAGTATTTT. This encodes CASSDITWVRGSDTQYF. Filled out from reference TRBV7-9 and TRBJ2-3, the complete variable domain reads DTGVSQNPRHKITKRGQNVTFRCDPISEHNRLYWYRQTLGQGPEFLTYFQNEAQLEKSRLLSDRFSAERPKGSFSTLEIQRTEQGDSAMYLCASSDITWVRGSDTQYFGPGTRLTVL.